This TCR beta chain originates from a study of regulatory T cells in long-lasting Graves disease. HTBI primers from iRepertoire and Arm-PCR of CDR3 regions yielded the TCR beta libraries. TCRdb re-called the multiplex PCR reads through MiXCR, storing one row per CDR3 protein. The sample records 350,000 to 500,000 distinct CDR3 sequences, 14% being singletons. The time point denotes: newly diagnosed GD, antithyroid drugs for less than 3 months. PBMC RNA served as the TCR library source. The CDR3 runs to 16 residues. Per the germline V gene, CDR1 is SGHTA and CDR2 is FQGNSA. V lost 1 base to trimming and J lost 3 bases; unmatched junction nucleotides: 7. The table lists this clonotype with many counts. The sample was also reused in another study, on T cells in Graves' hyperthyroidism and ophthalmopathy. In that study: For Graves' hyperthyroidism to be stable, ophthalmopathy could not progress within 18 months. Diagnosing involved the use of clinical symptoms, serum thyroxine and TRAb, thyroid ultrasound and orbital computed tomography. In blood, most of the thyroid clonotypes expanded above 0.001 were also present.

Here the sequenced sample was peripheral blood mononuclear cells (PBMCs), taken at new diagnosis, from a patient treated with antithyroid drugs. V is TRBV7-2 and J is TRBJ2-7, with 9 bases lining up with TRBD2. This receptor was identified in a woman aged 45-65 years with Graves disease. DNA of the CDR3: TGTGCCAGCAGCTTAGGTCTAGCGGGAACGGGCTACGAGCAGTACTTC. It yields the protein CASSLGLAGTGYEQYF.